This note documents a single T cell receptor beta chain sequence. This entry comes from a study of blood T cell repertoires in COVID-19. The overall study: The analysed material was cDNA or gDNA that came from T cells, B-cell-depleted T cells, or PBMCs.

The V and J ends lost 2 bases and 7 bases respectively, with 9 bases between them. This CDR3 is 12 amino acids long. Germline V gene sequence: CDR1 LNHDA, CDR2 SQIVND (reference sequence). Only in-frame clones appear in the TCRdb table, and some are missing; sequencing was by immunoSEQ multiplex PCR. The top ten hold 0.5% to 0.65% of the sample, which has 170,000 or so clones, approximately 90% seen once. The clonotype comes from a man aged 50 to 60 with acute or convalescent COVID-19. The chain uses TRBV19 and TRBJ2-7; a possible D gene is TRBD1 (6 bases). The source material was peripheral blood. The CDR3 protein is CASSIQGQEQYF. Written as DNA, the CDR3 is TGTGCCAGTAGTATACAGGGGCAAGAGCAGTACTTC.